These 19 T cell receptor beta chains were sequenced from one sample in a study of blood T cell repertoires in COVID-19. Data came from immunoSEQ multiplex PCR; TCRdb stores just in-frame clones and leaves some out. The sample shows about 170,000 clones, 84% of them seen only once. What was sequenced was PBMCs or T cells enriched from blood (not recorded which). The receptors stem from a middle-aged man who had recovered from COVID-19.

The V and J genes are TRBV7-8 and TRBJ1-6, with D uncertain. Germline V gene lookup returns CDR1 SGHVS and CDR2 FQNEAQ. The CDR3 runs to 12 residues. The ends were cut back, 5 bases at V and 11 bases at J, with 10 bases in the middle. CDR3 nucleotide sequence: TGTGCCAGCAGCCTCCCCGAGACACCCCTCCACTTT. Translation gives CASSLPETPLHF.

The chain couples TRBV29-1 to TRBJ1-3, with no clear D. V dropped 6 bases and J dropped 0 bases, with 6 bases sitting between them. Germline CDR1 is SQVTM and CDR2 is ANQGSEA. This CDR3 has 12 residues. CDR3 amino acids: CSVDTSGNTIYF. The CDR3, as DNA: TGCAGCGTAGACACCTCTGGAAACACCATATATTTT.

This clone was counted between two and nine times. The rearrangement joins TRBV6-2 or TRBV6-3 to TRBJ2-7, with 10 positions matching TRBD2. Germline V gives CDR1 MNHEY, CDR2 SVGEGT. The V and J ends lost 5 bases and 2 bases, in that order; junction bases with no gene match: 6. The CDR3 is 15 amino acids. CDR3 protein: CASSPRSGGAYEQYF. In DNA, the CDR3 is TGTGCCAGCAGTCCAAGAAGCGGGGGGGCCTACGAGCAGTACTTC.

CDR3: CASSLKASGGPDTQYF. CDR3 nucleotides: TGTGCCAGCAGCCTTAAGGCTAGCGGGGGACCAGATACGCAGTATTTT. The rearrangement links TRBV27 to TRBJ2-3, with 10 bases fitting TRBD2. Germline CDR1 and CDR2: MNHEY and SMNVEV (reference sequence). The CDR3 is 16 amino acids. With 6 bases clipped from V and 4 bases from J, the junction kept 10 bases outside the gene matches.

This clone was seen many times. The V and J genes are TRBV28 and TRBJ1-3; 7 positions match TRBD1. Germline values: CDR1 MDHEN, CDR2 SYDVKM. The V and J ends lost 6 bases and 0 bases, in that order; junction bases with no gene match: 5. This CDR3 spans 15 amino acids. The CDR3: CASSPGQISGNTIYF. The CDR3, as DNA: TGTGCCAGCAGCCCGGGACAGATCTCTGGAAACACCATATATTTT.

The V call is TRBV7-9, the J call TRBJ1-1, with D hard to call. CDR1 is SEHNR and CDR2 is FQNEAQ in the germline V gene (reference sequence). The CDR3 has 12 residues. V was clipped by 1 base and J by 7 bases, with 7 bases between them. CDR3 bases: TGTGCCAGCAGCTTAGGAGCTGGTGAAGCTTTCTTT. Protein product: CASSLGAGEAFF. The whole variable domain, remainder taken from reference TRBV7-9 and TRBJ1-1, is DTGVSQNPRHKITKRGQNVTFRCDPISEHNRLYWYRQTLGQGPEFLTYFQNEAQLEKSRLLSDRFSAERPKGSFSTLEIQRTEQGDSAMYLCASSLGAGEAFFGQGTRLTVV.

V usage is TRBV9 and J usage is TRBJ2-2; tentative D call: TRBD1 (6 bases). Germline lookup yields CDR1 SGDLS and CDR2 YYNGEE. The V end lost 4 bases, the J end lost 4 bases, and 14 bases lay between the germline ends. The CDR3 has 15 amino acids. CDR3 sequence reads: CASSLTGQLTGELFF. The DNA of the CDR3 is TGTGCCAGCAGCCTAACTGGACAGCTCACCGGGGAGCTGTTTTTT. Supplemented by reference TRBV9 and TRBJ2-2, the full variable domain reads DSGVTQTPKHLITATGQRVTLRCSPRSGDLSVYWYQQSLDQGLQFLIQYYNGEERAKGNILERFSAQQFPDLHSELNLSSLELGDSALYFCASSLTGQLTGELFFGEGSRLTVL.

Comments on this clone: Within the sample, other DNA sequences also encode this same CDR3. The chain couples TRBV6-5 to TRBJ1-1; D perhaps matches TRBD1 (5 bases). CDR3 length equals 13 residues. Germline V CDR1 and CDR2: MNHEY, SVGAGI. The V end was cut by 3 bases, the J end by 4 bases, with 9 bases between. The DNA for the CDR3 is TGTGCCAGCAGTTATGGGAGGGGCACTGAAGCTTTCTTT. Amino acid sequence: CASSYGRGTEAFF.

In its sample, this clone was seen once. The chain carries TRBV7-9 and TRBJ1-4, with TRBD1 matching 9 bases. Germline lookup yields CDR1 SEHNR and CDR2 FQNEAQ (reference sequence). This CDR3 spans 15 amino acids. V shed 6 bases, J shed 3 bases, and the junction held 5 bases outside the gene matches. This CDR3 is CASSSGTGSNEKLFF. CDR3 coding DNA: TGTGCCAGCAGTTCCGGGACAGGGTCTAATGAAAAACTGTTTTTT.

The CDR3 DNA is TGCGCCAGCAGCCAAGAGGAAGGAGCGGGTTGGCAAGAGACCCAGTACTTC. As protein: CASSQEEGAGWQETQYF. This chain uses TRBV4-1 with TRBJ2-5; tentatively, D is TRBD2 (6 bases). Germline CDR1 is MGHRA and CDR2 is YSYEKL. V lost 0 bases and J lost 2, with 16 bases in between. This CDR3 spans 17 amino acids.

In its sample, this clone was seen a few times. The rearrangement links TRBV5-1 to TRBJ2-2; 7 nucleotides match TRBD1. The V segment lost 5 bases and the J segment 6 bases; nucleotides outside the gene matches: 10. This CDR3 region has 15 residues. Germline assignment: CDR1 SGHRS and CDR2 YFSETQ. The CDR3 is CASSLSGGWSGELFF. The CDR3 DNA reads as TGCGCCAGCAGTTTATCAGGGGGATGGTCCGGGGAGCTGTTTTTT.

This chain uses TRBV28 with TRBJ1-1, with D unclear. V dropped 6 bases and J dropped 0 bases, with 5 bases sitting between them. Germline V gene sequence: CDR1 MDHEN, CDR2 SYDVKM. The CDR3 contains 12 residues. The chain's CDR3 is CASRSMNTEAFF. Written as DNA, the CDR3 is TGTGCCAGCAGGAGTATGAACACTGAAGCTTTCTTT.

The rearrangement links TRBV7-2 to TRBJ2-7; tentatively, D is TRBD1 (9 bases). Trimming took 4 bases from V and 6 from J, leaving 19 bases between them. Germline CDR1 and CDR2: SGHTA and FQGNSA. The CDR3 has 15 amino acids. CDR3 residues: CASSSGGTGRVEQYF. The CDR3 coding sequence is TGTGCCAGCAGCTCGGGAGGGACAGGGCGGGTCGAGCAGTACTTC.

This clone was recorded a few times. The CDR3 loop is CASSLGRQGYNEQFF. The CDR3 DNA follows: TGTGCCAGCAGCTTAGGAAGACAGGGGTACAATGAGCAGTTCTTC. The V gene is TRBV7-2, the J gene TRBJ2-1; 8 positions agree with TRBD1. The CDR3 runs to 15 residues. CDR1 is SGHTA, CDR2 FQGNSA, per germline. The V and J ends lost 1 base and 4 bases, in that order; junction bases with no gene match: 3.

The chain carries TRBV7-3 and TRBJ2-2; D gene ambiguous. The CDR3 is 13 amino acids. Trimming removed 5 bases at V and 1 base at J, with 5 bases between. Germline CDR1 SGHTA, CDR2 FQGTGA. CDR3 sequence (DNA): TGTGCCAGCAGCCCCAGGAACACCGGGGAGCTGTTTTTT. Its protein is CASSPRNTGELFF.

This chain links TRBV7-9 with TRBJ2-1; TRBD2 agrees at 13 bases. Germline V lookup: CDR1 SEHNR, CDR2 FQNEAQ (reference sequence). With V trimmed by 6 bases and J by 13 bases, 6 bases remained unmatched. The CDR3 contains 13 residues. DNA of the CDR3: TGTGCCAGCAGGTCGACTAGCGGGGGGACTCAGTTCTTC. Encoded protein: CASRSTSGGTQFF. The whole variable domain, filled in from reference TRBV7-9 and TRBJ2-1, reads DTGVSQNPRHKITKRGQNVTFRCDPISEHNRLYWYRQTLGQGPEFLTYFQNEAQLEKSRLLSDRFSAERPKGSFSTLEIQRTEQGDSAMYLCASRSTSGGTQFFGPGTRLTVL.

This clone was recorded only once. The chain combines TRBV5-1 with TRBJ2-4; 7 bases agree with TRBD1. The V gene's germline CDR1 is SGHRS and CDR2 YFSETQ. The ends lost 6 bases at V and 0 bases at J; junction bases unmatched: 12. The CDR3 covers 17 residues. This chain's CDR3 is CASNSGTEFVAKNIQYF. In DNA form, the CDR3 reads TGCGCCAGCAACTCCGGGACAGAGTTTGTAGCCAAAAACATTCAGTACTTC.

This clone was found once. J is TRBJ1-5 and V is TRBV19; 7 positions match TRBD1. The CDR3 is made up of 16 amino acids. Per germline, CDR1 LNHDA and CDR2 SQIVND (reference sequence). J lost 3 bases, V lost 5 bases, and 10 bases had no gene match. CDR3 sequence reads: CASSPRDRGYNQPQHF. The CDR3 DNA reads TGTGCCAGTAGTCCCCGGGACAGAGGATACAATCAGCCCCAGCATTTT.

J is TRBJ2-7 and V is TRBV7-3, with 10 bases matching TRBD1. Germline assignment: CDR1 SGHTA and CDR2 FQGTGA. The CDR3 is 15 residues long. Germline trimming cut 0 bases from V and 6 bases from J; bases unmatched to any gene: 5. CDR3 residues: CASSLTGTGVSEQYF. The CDR3 nucleotides are TGTGCCAGCAGCTTAACAGGGACAGGGGTAAGCGAGCAGTACTTC.